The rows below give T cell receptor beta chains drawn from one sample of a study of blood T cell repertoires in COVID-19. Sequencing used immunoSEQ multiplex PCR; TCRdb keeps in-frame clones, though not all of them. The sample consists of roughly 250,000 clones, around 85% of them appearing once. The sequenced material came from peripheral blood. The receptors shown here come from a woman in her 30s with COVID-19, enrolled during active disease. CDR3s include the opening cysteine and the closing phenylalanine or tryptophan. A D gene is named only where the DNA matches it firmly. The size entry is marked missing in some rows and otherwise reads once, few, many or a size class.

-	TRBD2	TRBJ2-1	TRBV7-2	CASSLGTSGGFFGRNEQFF	TGTGCCAGCAGCTTAGGGACTAGCGGGGGGTTCTTCGGTCGCAATGAGCAGTTCTTC
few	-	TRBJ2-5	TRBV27	CASSLGLNPSQETQYF	TGTGCCAGCAGCCTGGGCTTAAACCCCAGCCAAGAGACCCAGTACTTC
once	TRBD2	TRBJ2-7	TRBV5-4	CASSLERDPREQYF	TGTGCCAGCAGCTTGGAGCGGGACCCCCGCGAGCAGTACTTC
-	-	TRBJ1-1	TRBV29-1	CSVGGRQNTEAFF	TGCAGCGTGGGGGGGCGGCAGAACACTGAAGCTTTCTTT
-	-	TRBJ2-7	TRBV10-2	CASSEKGTGLFYEQYF	TGCGCCAGCAGTGAGAAGGGAACAGGGCTGTTTTACGAGCAGTACTTC
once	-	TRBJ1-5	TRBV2	CASSQNRDNQPQHF	TGTGCCAGCAGTCAAAACAGGGACAATCAGCCCCAGCATTTT
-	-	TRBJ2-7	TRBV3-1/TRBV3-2	CASSQVSGMKAYEQYF	TGTGCCAGCAGCCAAGTATCGGGTATGAAGGCCTACGAGCAGTACTTC
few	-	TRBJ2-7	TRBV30	CAWTQGTYEQYF	TGTGCCTGGACTCAGGGAACCTACGAGCAGTACTTC
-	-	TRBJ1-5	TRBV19	CASDSGGGSQHF	TGTGCCAGTGATTCTGGGGGCGGGTCCCAGCATTTT
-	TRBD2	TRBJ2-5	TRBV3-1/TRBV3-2	CASSHLRAGDQETQYF	TGTGCCAGCAGCCATCTGAGGGCGGGGGACCAAGAGACCCAGTACTTC
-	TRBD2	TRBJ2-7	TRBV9	CASSVGGTSADEQYF	TGTGCCAGCAGCGTGGGGGGGACTAGCGCAGACGAGCAGTACTTC
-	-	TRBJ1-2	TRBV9	CASSLIRRGFSGYTF	TGTGCCAGCAGCTTAATAAGAAGGGGCTTCTCTGGCTACACCTTC
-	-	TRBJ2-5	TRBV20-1	CSASPYTGGGKTQYF	TGCAGTGCTAGTCCGTACACCGGCGGAGGAAAGACCCAGTACTTC